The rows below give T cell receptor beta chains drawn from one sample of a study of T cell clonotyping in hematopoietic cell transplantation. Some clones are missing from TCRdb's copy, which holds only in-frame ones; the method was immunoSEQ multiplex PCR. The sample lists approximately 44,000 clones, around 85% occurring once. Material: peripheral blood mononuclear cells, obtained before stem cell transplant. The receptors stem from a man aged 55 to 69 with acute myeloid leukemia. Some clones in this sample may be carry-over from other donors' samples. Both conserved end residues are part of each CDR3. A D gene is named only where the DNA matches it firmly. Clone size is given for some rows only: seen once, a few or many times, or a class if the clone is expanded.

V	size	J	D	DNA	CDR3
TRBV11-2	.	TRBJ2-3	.	TGTGCCAGCAGCTCGATACTGGGGGTCACAGATACGCAGTATTTT	CASSSILGVTDTQYF
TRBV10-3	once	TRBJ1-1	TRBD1	TGTGCCATCAGCTGGGGGACAGGGGATAACACTGAAGCTTTCTTT	CAISWGTGDNTEAFF
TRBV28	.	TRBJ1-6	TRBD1	TGTGCCAGTACCGGGACAGGTCATTATAATTCACCCCTCCACTTT	CASTGTGHYNSPLHF
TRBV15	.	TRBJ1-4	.	TGTGCCACCAGCAGAGATATGCGGGGCCTAAATGAAAAACTGTTTTTT	CATSRDMRGLNEKLFF
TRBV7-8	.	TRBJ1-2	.	TGTGCCAGCAGCTCTGACAAATCCCATAACTATGGCTACACCTTC	CASSSDKSHNYGYTF
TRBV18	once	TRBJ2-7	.	TGTGCCAGCTCACCCGGGAAAGATAGAAGCTACGAGCAGTACTTC	CASSPGKDRSYEQYF
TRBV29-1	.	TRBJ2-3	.	TGCAGCGTTCTAAAAGCGGGCAGTGGAGATACGCAGTATTTT	CSVLKAGSGDTQYF
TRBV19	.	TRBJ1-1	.	TGTGCCAGTAGTATAGTTGGGGGTAACACTGAAGCTTTCTTT	CASSIVGGNTEAFF
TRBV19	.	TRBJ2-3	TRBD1	TGTGCCAGTAGTCCCGGGACAGGGGCTCTCCTCACAGATACGCAGTATTTT	CASSPGTGALLTDTQYF
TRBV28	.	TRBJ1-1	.	TGTGCCAGCAGTGCCCTCCCTGACGGCGGACGGGGAGCTTTCTTT	CASSALPDGGRGAFF
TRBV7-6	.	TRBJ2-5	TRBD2	TGTGCCAGCAGCTCGGGACTAGCGGGGGGCGCAAAATACTTC	CASSSGLAGGAKYF
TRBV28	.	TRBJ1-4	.	TGTGCCAGCAGCCAAGAGGGGCTACCTAATGAAAAACTGTTTTTT	CASSQEGLPNEKLFF
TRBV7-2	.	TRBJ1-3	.	TGTGCCAGCAGCGTCCCCCGACGGCCAAACACCATATATTTT	CASSVPRRPNTIYF
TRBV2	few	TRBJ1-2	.	TGTGCCAGCAGTGAAAGGGTATCCCGGGACTATGGCTACACCTTC	CASSERVSRDYGYTF
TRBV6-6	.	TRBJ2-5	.	TGTGCCAGCAGTGCCGCGCCAGAGACCCAGTACTTC	CASSAAPETQYF
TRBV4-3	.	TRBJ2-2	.	TGCGCCAGCAGCCAAGATCTAGCCAGTAACACCGGGGAGCTGTTTTTT	CASSQDLASNTGELFF
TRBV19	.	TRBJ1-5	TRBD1	TGTGCCAGTAGTATTCACCCTGACAGGGGAACGCAGCCCCAGCATTTT	CASSIHPDRGTQPQHF
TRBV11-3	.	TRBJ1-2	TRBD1	TGTGCCAGCAGCCCCGACAGGGCCTATGGCTACACCTTC	CASSPDRAYGYTF
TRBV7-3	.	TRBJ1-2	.	TGTGCCAGCAGCTCCGGTTTCGGGCTTGGCTACACCTTC	CASSSGFGLGYTF
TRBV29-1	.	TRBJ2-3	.	TGCAGTACAGGGGAGGGCGGAACAGATACGCAGTATTTT	CSTGEGGTDTQYF
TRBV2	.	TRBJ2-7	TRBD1	TGTGCCAGCAGTGAGCCCCCCTATTCCGGGACAGTATACGAGCAGTACTTC	CASSEPPYSGTVYEQYF
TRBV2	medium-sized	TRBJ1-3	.	TGTGCCAGCAGTGGTGACGACAGTTGGGGGGGTGGAAACACCATATATTTT	CASSGDDSWGGGNTIYF
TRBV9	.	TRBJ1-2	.	TGTGCCAGCAGCCTTACGGGGACGGGGGTCTATGGCTACACCTTC	CASSLTGTGVYGYTF
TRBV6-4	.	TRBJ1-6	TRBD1	TGTGCCATCTCTGAGGGGACAGGCTATAATTCACCCCTCCACTTT	CAISEGTGYNSPLHF
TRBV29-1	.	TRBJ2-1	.	TGCAGCGTTGTGGGGACCAGCTCCTACAATGAGCAGTTCTTC	CSVVGTSSYNEQFF
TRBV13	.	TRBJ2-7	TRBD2	TGTGCCAGCAGCTTAAGAGGGTATAGCGGGGGGGCCTACGAGCAGTACTTC	CASSLRGYSGGAYEQYF
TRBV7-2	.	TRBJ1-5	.	TGTGCCAGCAGCCTAGGGTCCAGGACCAATCAGCCCCAGCATTTT	CASSLGSRTNQPQHF
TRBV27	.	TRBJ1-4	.	TGTGCCAGCAGTTTGGGAGCCCGGTATGGACCAAAGGGTGAAAAACTGTTTTTT	CASSLGARYGPKGEKLFF
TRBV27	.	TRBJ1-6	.	TGTGCCAGCAGTTCCAGGGACTATAATTCACCCCTCCACTTT	CASSSRDYNSPLHF
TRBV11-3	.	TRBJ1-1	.	TGTGCCAGCAGCTCCTTCCAGGTTAACACTGAAGCTTTCTTT	CASSSFQVNTEAFF
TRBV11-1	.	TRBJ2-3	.	TGTGCCAGCAGCCTTCGCCTCACGCAGTATTTT	CASSLRLTQYF
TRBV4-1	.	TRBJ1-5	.	TGCGCCAGCAGCCAAGATGTTTGGAATAGCAATCAGCCCCAGCATTTT	CASSQDVWNSNQPQHF
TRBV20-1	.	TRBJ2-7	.	TGCAGTGCTAGAGAGGATTCCGAGCAGTACTTC	CSAREDSEQYF
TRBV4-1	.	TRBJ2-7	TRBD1	TGCGCCAGCAGCCGCGAATGGGGACAGGGCCTCTCCTACGAGCAGTACTTC	CASSREWGQGLSYEQYF
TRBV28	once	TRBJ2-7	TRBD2	TGTGCCAGCAGTTTTCTTAGCGGGGGGGTCTACGAGCAGTACTTC	CASSFLSGGVYEQYF
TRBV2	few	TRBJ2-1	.	TGTGCCAGCAGTGGCTTAAGGAATGAGCAGTTCTTC	CASSGLRNEQFF
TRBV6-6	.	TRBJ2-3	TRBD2	TGTGCCAGCAGTACCCAAGCGGGGGAGGCAGATACGCAGTATTTT	CASSTQAGEADTQYF
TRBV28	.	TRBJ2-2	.	TGTGCCAGCTCCCTGAGACTTTCGAACACCGGGGAGCTGTTTTTT	CASSLRLSNTGELFF
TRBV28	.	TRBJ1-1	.	TGTGCCAGCAGCCCTTGGGCAGGGATGGACACTGAAGCTTTCTTT	CASSPWAGMDTEAFF
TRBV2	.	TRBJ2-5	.	TGTGCCAGCAGTGCGGGACGGACCCAAGAGACCCAGTACTTC	CASSAGRTQETQYF
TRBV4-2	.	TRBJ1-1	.	TGTGCCAGCAGCCAGAGCAGGATGATGAACACTGAAGCTTTCTTT	CASSQSRMMNTEAFF
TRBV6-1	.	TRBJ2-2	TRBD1	TGTGCCAGCAGGTCCGGGACAGGGAGTACCGGGGAGCTGTTTTTT	CASRSGTGSTGELFF
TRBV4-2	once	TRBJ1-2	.	TGTGCCAGCAGCCAAGATGGGTTTCCCTATGGCTACACCTTC	CASSQDGFPYGYTF
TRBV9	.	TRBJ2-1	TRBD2	TGTGCCAGCAGCGCATTAGCGGGGGGGCCCAATGAGCAGTTCTTC	CASSALAGGPNEQFF
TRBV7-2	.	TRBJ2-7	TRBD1	TGTGCCAGCAGCTCCCTCCCGGGACAGCTCTACGAGCAGTACTTC	CASSSLPGQLYEQYF
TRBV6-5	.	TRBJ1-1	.	TGTGCCAGCAGGAACTCCAGGGATGCTGAAGCTTTCTTT	CASRNSRDAEAFF
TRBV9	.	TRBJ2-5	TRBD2	TGTGCCAGCAGCCCGTTCGGGGGGCAAGAGACCCAGTACTTC	CASSPFGGQETQYF
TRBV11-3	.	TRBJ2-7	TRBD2	TGTGCCAGCAGGATAGCGGGGGCCAGCTCCTACGAGCAGTACTTC	CASRIAGASSYEQYF
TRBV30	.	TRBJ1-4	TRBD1	TGTGCCTGGAGTGAAAGACAGGGATTAAATGAAAAACTGTTTTTT	CAWSERQGLNEKLFF
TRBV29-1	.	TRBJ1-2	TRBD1	TGCAGCGTTACCGGGACAGTTAACTATGGCTACACCTTC	CSVTGTVNYGYTF